The sample holds many counts of the clone carrying this T cell receptor beta chain. The data are from a study of blood T cells in healthy people across ages. A second PCR of 7 to 11 cycles used a sample-barcoded 5' primer and a J-beta primer mix. TCRdb reanalysed the 5' RACE reads using MiXCR and keeps one entry per CDR3 protein. The table shows more than 800,000 distinct CDR3 sequences, with 29% occurring only once. The germline V gene has CDR1 SGHRS and CDR2 YFSETQ. The CDR3 covers 13 residues. V was shortened by 5 bases and J by 4 bases, with 12 bases between the two germline ends. Specimen: blood. The receptor was derived from a woman of 80 years or more in good health. J is TRBJ1-2 and V is TRBV5-1; tentative D call: TRBD1 (6 bases). Here the CDR3 reads CASSHDRLYGYTF. DNA of the CDR3: TGCGCCAGCAGTCATGACAGGCTCTATGGCTACACCTTC.